This TCR beta chain was captured in a study of pediatric ulcerative colitis. The overall study: Six to eight patients showed pancolitis and two showed left-sided colitis.

Rectal tissue came from one to two pinch biopsies taken at colonoscopy. Findings of the study overall: Some T cells in rectal biopsies may come from blood, especially with overt colitis. A couple of patients had blood samples with substantially reduced template counts.

Some clones are missing from TCRdb's copy, which holds only in-frame ones; the method was immunoSEQ multiplex PCR. The sample includes around 36,000 clones, around 80% seen only once; the top ten take approximately 1.1%. Per the germline V gene, CDR1 is ENHRY and CDR2 is SYGVKD. The V end was cut by 4 bases, the J end by 5 bases, with 8 bases between. The CDR3 has 13 residues. For this clone: The antigen remains unidentified.

The receptor comes from a boy younger than 18 with mild ulcerative colitis. The source material was gut tissue. This chain links TRBV10-3 with TRBJ2-2, with D perhaps TRBD1 (5 bases). The CDR3 nucleotides read TGTGCCATCAGTGGTAAGGGGACCGGGGAGCTGTTTTTT. It specifies CAISGKGTGELFF.